This entry lists 7 T cell receptor beta chains sequenced from one sample in a study of T cell responses to AZD1222 COVID-19 vaccine. Sequencing used immunoSEQ multiplex PCR; TCRdb keeps in-frame clones, though not all of them. The repertoire includes 150,000 to 200,000 clones, approximately 93% of them detected once, and 0.9% to 1.1% sits in the top ten. The sequences come from peripheral blood, collected 28 days after the second AZD1222 dose. The source of these receptors is an adult who received the AZD1222 COVID-19 vaccine.

The V and J genes are TRBV30 and TRBJ1-1; D uncertain. V lost 5 bases to trimming and J lost 0 bases, with 10 bases between them. The length of the CDR3 is 13 residues. From germline, CDR1 is GTSNPN and CDR2 SVGIG (reference sequence). DNA for the CDR3: TGTGCCTGGGACCGCACAGTGAACACTGAAGCTTTCTTT. The encoded protein is CAWDRTVNTEAFF.

The chain uses TRBV19 and TRBJ2-2, with a weak D call TRBD1 (6 bases). Germline CDR1 and CDR2: LNHDA and SQIVND (reference sequence). V lost 6 bases and J lost 3, with 8 bases in between. The CDR3 runs to 13 residues. The CDR3 DNA sequence: TGTGCCAGTAGGGACAGCTACACCGGGGAGCTGTTTTTT. Encoded protein: CASRDSYTGELFF.

This clone showed up just a few times. The chain uses TRBV19 and TRBJ1-4, with D unresolved. The CDR3 sequence is 15 residues long. The germline V and J ends were trimmed by 4 bases and 0 bases, with 9 bases remaining between them. Germline V gives CDR1 LNHDA, CDR2 SQIVND (reference sequence). The CDR3 DNA reads TGTGCCAGTAGTACCGGGCTAGCAACTAATGAAAAACTGTTTTTT. Amino acids: CASSTGLATNEKLFF.

The rearrangement joins TRBV3-1 (or the pseudogene TRBV3-2) to TRBJ2-7; D unclear. Between the trimmed V and J ends, which lost 4 bases and 7 bases, there was a span of 14 bases. CDR3 size: 13 residues. Germline-derived CDR1 and CDR2 are LGHDT and YNNKEL (reference sequence). CDR3 nucleotide sequence: TGTGCCAGCAGCCCTCGGGCCTCCGGGGAGCAGTACTTC. Translation: CASSPRASGEQYF.

The chain is built from TRBV19 and TRBJ2-3, with 9 bases aligning to TRBD2. CDR1 and CDR2 from the germline V gene are LNHDA and SQIVND (reference sequence). With V trimmed by 6 bases and J by 3 bases, 1 base remained unmatched. This CDR3 contains 13 residues. The CDR3, as DNA: TGTGCCAGTAGAAGCGGGGGGACAGATACGCAGTATTTT. Its protein product is CASRSGGTDTQYF.

The chain carries TRBV29-1 and TRBJ1-1; D perhaps matches TRBD1 (6 bases). The CDR3 is 13 amino acids. CDR1 is SQVTM, CDR2 ANQGSEA, per germline. V was cut by 5 bases and J by 5 bases, with 15 bases left in between. This CDR3 reads CSVRYRVRTEAFF. The CDR3 DNA is TGCAGCGTTCGCTACAGGGTGAGGACTGAAGCTTTCTTT.

This rearrangement joins TRBV5-6 to TRBJ2-5, with TRBD2 matching over 9 bases. The CDR3 spans 16 residues. J lost 1 base, V lost 0 bases, and 4 bases had no gene match. Per the germline V gene, CDR1 is SGHDT and CDR2 is YYEEEE. CDR3 loop: CASSLASGGPQETQYF. The CDR3 bases are TGTGCCAGCAGCTTGGCCAGCGGGGGGCCCCAAGAGACCCAGTACTTC.